This T cell receptor (beta chain) was obtained from a study of T cell responses to AZD1222 COVID-19 vaccine (dated by TCRdb to the early 2020s). About the study as a whole: TCR sequencing covered fewer than 250 trial participants: 200 to 220 given two doses of AZD1222 and 26 given two doses of MenACWY control vaccine. Trial participants were enrolled by age into subgroups of 18-55, 56-69 and 70-plus years, and 148, 28 and 57 TCR-sequenced participants, respectively, were included in these subgroups.

Points the paper makes about the study in general: Only 5 to 7 AZD1222 recipients were SARS-CoV-2 seropositive at baseline, limiting conclusions about previously exposed vaccinees. Reportedly, almost half of the unique spike-specific TCRs recognized epitopes lying outside the regions that are mutated in the B.1.351 and B.1.1.7 variants. In the small 56-69-year group, the increase in depth fell short of significance, most likely because of low power. Vaccine-associated CD4 TCRs spanned the whole spike protein, with dominant responses in regions 160-218 and 743-854. Because no day 14 peak-response samples were available, the repertoires could be characterized only after the peak T cell response. Participants were mostly white British and included more females than males, and it was suggested by the authors that clonal diversity may have been underestimated. A significant rise in spike-specific TCR breadth and depth was observed after two AZD1222 doses relative to day 0 and relative to MenACWY recipients.

The time point label here, explained by the study, means: about 28 days (+/-7) after the second vaccine dose. AZD1222 recipients given second doses at about 4 weeks or at about 12 weeks were pooled, since spike-specific TCR depth and breadth were not found to differ between the two schedules. Vaccinee samples came from UK trials COV001 and COV002, including a single-blind randomized controlled phase 2/3 trial of AZD1222 (ChAdOx1 nCoV-19) in healthy adults. Trial participant PBMC samples were collected at day 0 and day 28 after the second dose for TCRbeta chain sequencing. The CDR3 regions of human TCRbeta chains were subjected to immunosequencing. The authors processed their data as follows. TCRs in the repertoires were compared against a reference library of SARS-CoV-2-specific TCRs that had been generated with the MIRA antigen-specificity platform. Breadth was defined as the fraction of unique TCRs that were SARS-CoV-2-associated. Depth was defined as the fraction of total T cells that were SARS-CoV-2-associated. Using the MIRA data, each spike-specific TCR was mapped to the spike region that the TCR reacts to and placed in a CD4 or CD8 class. Log10-transformed breadth and depth values were compared by one-way ANOVA with Sidak's multiple comparisons tests. Sourced from immuneACCESS, this table was stored by TCRdb with only in-frame sequences that have V and J called. A share of the clones is absent; for the studies checked, an unresolved V gene accounts for under half, and the remainder has no known explanation. D and trimming come from the DNA, and the V and J calls and clone size come from that table. In all, the sample holds 80,000 to 100,000 clones, and roughly nine tenths of those were seen once. The top ten clonotypes cover roughly 4.9% of the sample.

Notes on this clone: This receptor's antigen is unknown. Base qualities were left out, and no much larger clone turns up one base away.

The receptor comes from an adult who received the AZD1222 COVID-19 vaccine. The sequencing used peripheral blood, collected 28 days after the second AZD1222 dose.

The CDR3 reads CASSQNGPGDGQPQHF. In nucleotides, the sequence is TGTGCCAGCAGCCAAAACGGTCCGGGCGACGGACAGCCCCAGCATTTT. The rearrangement combines TRBV7-6 with TRBJ1-5; the D gene assignment is ambiguous. Trimming at the junction amounts to 5 bases on V and 7 bases on J, and the germline ends lie 21 bases apart. Reading the germline V gene gives CDR1 SGHVS and CDR2 FNYEAQ. From cysteine to phenylalanine, the CDR3 is 16 amino acids long. This entry keeps only the CDR3 DNA: 48 bases, framed from base 1.